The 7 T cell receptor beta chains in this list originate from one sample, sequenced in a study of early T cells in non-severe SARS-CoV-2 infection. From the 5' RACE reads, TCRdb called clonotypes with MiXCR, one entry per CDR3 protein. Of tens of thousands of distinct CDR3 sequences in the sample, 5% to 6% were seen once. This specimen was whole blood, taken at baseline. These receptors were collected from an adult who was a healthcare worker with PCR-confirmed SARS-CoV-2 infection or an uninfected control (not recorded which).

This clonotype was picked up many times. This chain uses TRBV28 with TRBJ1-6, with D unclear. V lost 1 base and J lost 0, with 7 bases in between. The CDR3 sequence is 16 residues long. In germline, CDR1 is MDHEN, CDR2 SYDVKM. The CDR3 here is CASSLFTSSYNSPLHF. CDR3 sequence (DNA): TGTGCCAGCAGTTTATTCACGAGCTCCTATAATTCACCCCTCCACTTT.

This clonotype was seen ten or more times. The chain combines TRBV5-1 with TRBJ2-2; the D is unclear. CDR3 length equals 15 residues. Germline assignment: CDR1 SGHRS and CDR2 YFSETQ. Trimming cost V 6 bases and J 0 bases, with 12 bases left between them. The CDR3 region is CASKVGAANTGELFF. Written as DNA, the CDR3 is TGCGCCAGCAAGGTTGGAGCAGCGAACACCGGGGAGCTGTTTTTT.

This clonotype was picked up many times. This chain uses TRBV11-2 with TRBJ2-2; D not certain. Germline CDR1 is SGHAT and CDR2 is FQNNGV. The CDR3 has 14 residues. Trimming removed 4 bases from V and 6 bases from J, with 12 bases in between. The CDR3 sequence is CASSSPTRPGELFF. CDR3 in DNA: TGTGCCAGCAGCTCCCCGACCCGGCCCGGGGAGCTGTTTTTT.

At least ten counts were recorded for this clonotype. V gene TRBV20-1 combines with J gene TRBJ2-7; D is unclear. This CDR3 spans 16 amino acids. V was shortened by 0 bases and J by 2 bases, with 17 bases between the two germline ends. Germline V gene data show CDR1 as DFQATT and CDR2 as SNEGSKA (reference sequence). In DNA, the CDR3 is TGCAGTGCTAGAGACCTCCTACCTCAGCCCCCCTACGAGCAGTACTTC. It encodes CSARDLLPQPPYEQYF.

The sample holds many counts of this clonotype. The CDR3 loop reads CSARIQNTEAFF. The CDR3 DNA is TGCAGTGCTAGGATCCAGAACACTGAAGCTTTCTTT. The chain couples TRBV20-1 to TRBJ1-1; D not resolved. V dropped 3 bases and J dropped 1 base, with 6 bases sitting between them. Germline CDR1 and CDR2: DFQATT and SNEGSKA (reference sequence). The CDR3 is 12 residues long.

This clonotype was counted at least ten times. CDR3 bases: TGTGCCAGCAGATTCAGGGACAGGGATGTCTACGAGCAGTACGTC. Translated, it gives CASRFRDRDVYEQYV. The chain couples TRBV6-5 to TRBJ2-7, with 9 bases lining up with TRBD1. CDR1 is MNHEY and CDR2 is SVGAGI in the germline V gene. There are 15 residues in the CDR3. Trimming removed 6 bases from V and 3 bases from J; junction bases left unmatched: 9.

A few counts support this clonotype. The CDR3 nucleotides are TGTGCCACCAGTGATCTGGGACTAGCAGGTGCAGATACGCAGTATTTT. Residues: CATSDLGLAGADTQYF. The chain links TRBV24-1 to TRBJ2-3; 9 nucleotides agree with TRBD2. The germline V gene encodes CDR1 KGHDR and CDR2 SFDVKD. The ends lost 3 bases at V and 4 bases at J; junction bases unmatched: 7. The CDR3 extends over 16 amino acids.